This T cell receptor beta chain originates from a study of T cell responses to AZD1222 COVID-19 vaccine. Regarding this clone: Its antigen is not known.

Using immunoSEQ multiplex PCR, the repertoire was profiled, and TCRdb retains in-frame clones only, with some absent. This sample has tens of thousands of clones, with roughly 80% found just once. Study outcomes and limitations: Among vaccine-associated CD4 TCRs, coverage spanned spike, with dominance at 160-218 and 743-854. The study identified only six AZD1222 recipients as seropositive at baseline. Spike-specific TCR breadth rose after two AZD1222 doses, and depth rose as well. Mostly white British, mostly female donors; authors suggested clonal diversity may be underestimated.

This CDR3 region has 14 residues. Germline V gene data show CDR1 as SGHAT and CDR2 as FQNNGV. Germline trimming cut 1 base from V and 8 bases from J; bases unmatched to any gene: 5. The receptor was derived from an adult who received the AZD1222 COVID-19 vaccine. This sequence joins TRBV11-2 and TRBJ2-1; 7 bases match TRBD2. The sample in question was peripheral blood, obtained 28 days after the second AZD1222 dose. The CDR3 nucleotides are TGTGCCAGCAGCTTAGGGGTGGGAGGGGATGAGCAGTTCTTC. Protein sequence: CASSLGVGGDEQFF.